These 17 T cell receptor beta chains share one sample of origin, sequenced in a study of early T cells in non-severe SARS-CoV-2 infection. TCRdb reanalysed the 5' RACE reads using MiXCR and keeps one entry per CDR3 protein. Here the sample spans 15,000 to 20,000 distinct CDR3 sequences, around 6.1% being singletons. Sequenced input: whole blood. The origin of the receptors is an adult who was a healthcare worker with PCR-confirmed SARS-CoV-2 infection or an uninfected control (not recorded which).

In its sample, this clonotype was seen many times. The J gene is TRBJ2-7, the V gene TRBV6-5, with TRBD1 as a possible D gene (8 bases). Germline lookup yields CDR1 MNHEY and CDR2 SVGAGI. V was pared by 6 bases and J by 5 bases, with 23 bases between. The CDR3 is 16 amino acids. This CDR3 reads CASRLTGGTGGHEQYF. As DNA, the CDR3 is TGTGCCAGCAGGCTTACCGGGGGGACAGGCGGACACGAGCAGTACTTC.

The sample holds many counts of this clonotype. The rearrangement uses TRBV6-5 and TRBJ2-7; TRBD1 matches 8 bases. The J segment lost 4 bases and the V segment lost 6 bases, leaving 8 bases of the junction unmatched. The CDR3 consists of 14 residues. In germline, CDR1 is MNHEY, CDR2 SVGAGI. CDR3: CASRRTGTVYEQYF. In DNA form, the CDR3 reads TGTGCCAGCAGAAGGACAGGGACCGTTTACGAGCAGTACTTC.

This clonotype showed up many times. The V call is TRBV20-1, the J call TRBJ2-1, with 14 bases aligning to TRBD2. CDR3 length equals 21 residues. The ends lost 0 bases at V and 1 base at J; junction bases unmatched: 14. CDR1 is DFQATT and CDR2 is SNEGSKA in the germline V gene (reference sequence). CDR3 region: CSARDLAGTSGSRISYNEQFF. DNA of the CDR3: TGCAGTGCTAGAGATCTCGCGGGGACTAGCGGGAGTAGGATTTCCTACAATGAGCAGTTCTTC.

The V and J genes are TRBV6-5 and TRBJ2-1; the match to TRBD1 covers 10 bases. V was pared by 6 bases and J by 4 bases, with 6 bases of the junction left unmatched. Per the germline V gene, CDR1 is MNHEY and CDR2 is SVGAGI. The CDR3 spans 15 residues. The CDR3 reads CASRTTGGNYNEQFF. The CDR3 nucleotides are TGTGCCAGCAGAACGACAGGGGGCAATTACAATGAGCAGTTCTTC.

A few counts support this clonotype. The chain links TRBV14 to TRBJ2-1; unclear D gene. V was clipped by 1 base and J by 10 bases, with 11 bases between them. The germline CDR1 and CDR2 sequences are SGHDN and FVKESK. There are 13 residues in the CDR3. The CDR3 DNA follows: TGTGCCAGCAGCCAAGCTTGGCCCCTCGAGCAGTTCTTC. Its protein product is CASSQAWPLEQFF.

This clonotype was picked up many times. This chain joins TRBV20-1 and TRBJ2-1; possibly TRBD2 for D (5 bases). The CDR3 runs 13 residues. CDR1 and CDR2 (germline): DFQATT, SNEGSKA (reference sequence). Between the trimmed V and J ends, which lost 1 base and 2 bases, there was a span of 6 bases. The CDR3 DNA sequence: TGCAGTGCTAGAGTACTAGCCTACAATGAGCAGTTCTTC. This gives the protein CSARVLAYNEQFF.

Ten or more counts support this clonotype. This sequence joins TRBV29-1 and TRBJ2-5, with 12 bases matching TRBD2. The V gene's germline CDR1 is SQVTM and CDR2 ANQGSEA. After removal of 4 bases from V and 2 bases from J, the junction contained 2 bases not matched to a gene. The CDR3 totals 14 residues. DNA for the CDR3: TGCAGCGTTGGTCTAGCGGGAGGGCAAGAGACCCAGTACTTC. This sequence encodes CSVGLAGGQETQYF.

This clonotype is medium-sized (0.01 to 0.1%). CDR3 amino acids: CASSQDNLIYNEQFF. Written as DNA, the CDR3 is TGTGCCAGCAGCCAAGATAACCTCATCTACAATGAGCAGTTCTTC. The genes are TRBV11-2 and TRBJ2-1; D is uncertain. Trimming removed 5 bases from V and 3 bases from J, with 14 bases in between. The CDR3 covers 15 residues. From germline, CDR1 is SGHAT and CDR2 FQNNGV. Complete variable domain (other parts from reference TRBV11-2 and TRBJ2-1): EAGVAQSPRYKIIEKRQSVAFWCNPISGHATLYWYQQILGQGPKLLIQFQNNGVVDDSQLPKDRFSAERLKGVDSTLKIQPAKLEDSAVYLCASSQDNLIYNEQFFGPGTRLTVL.

The chain employs TRBV29-1 and TRBJ2-7; 9 bases agree with TRBD2. In germline, CDR1 is SQVTM, CDR2 ANQGSEA. Trimming removed 4 bases from V and 4 bases from J; junction bases left unmatched: 5. The CDR3 consists of 13 residues. CDR3 region: CSVALAGQYEQYF. In DNA, the CDR3 is TGCAGCGTTGCGCTAGCGGGACAATACGAGCAGTACTTC.

This clonotype was seen at least ten times. The genes are TRBV11-2 and TRBJ2-5; D gene ambiguous. CDR1 is SGHAT and CDR2 is FQNNGV in the germline V gene. The CDR3 loop spans 14 amino acids. Between the trimmed V and J ends, which lost 5 bases and 5 bases, there was a span of 15 bases. CDR3 DNA sequence: TGTGCCAGCAGCCCCCCTGGGTTGGGGGAGACCCAGTACTTC. Its protein product is CASSPPGLGETQYF. Using reference TRBV11-2 and TRBJ2-5 for the parts outside the CDR3, the full variable domain is EAGVAQSPRYKIIEKRQSVAFWCNPISGHATLYWYQQILGQGPKLLIQFQNNGVVDDSQLPKDRFSAERLKGVDSTLKIQPAKLEDSAVYLCASSPPGLGETQYFGPGTRLLVL.

This CDR3 is CASSQEPSSYTGELFF. The CDR3 DNA is TGCGCCAGCAGCCAAGAACCTAGCAGCTACACCGGGGAGCTGTTTTTT. The chain couples TRBV4-1 to TRBJ2-2, with a possible D match to TRBD2 (5 bases). In germline, CDR1 is MGHRA, CDR2 YSYEKL. There are 16 residues in the CDR3. Trimming removed 0 bases at V and 3 bases at J, with 11 bases between.

This clonotype has only a few counts. The chain links TRBV3-1 to TRBJ2-7, with D possibly called TRBD1 or TRBD2 (6 bases each). CDR1 and CDR2 (germline): LGHDT, YNNKEL (reference sequence). The CDR3 consists of 13 residues. V was pared by 2 bases and J by 5 bases, with 10 bases between. Here the CDR3 DNA reads TGTGCCAGCAGCCAATTCGGGGGCAACGAGCAGTACTTC. Encoded protein: CASSQFGGNEQYF.

This clonotype has at least ten counts. The rearrangement uses TRBV2 and TRBJ2-1, with TRBD2 matching over 7 bases. Germline V lookup: CDR1 SNHLY, CDR2 FYNNEI. CDR3 length: 14 residues. J gave up 7 bases and V 1 base, and 4 bases lay outside the gene matches. CDR3 sequence (DNA): TGTGCCAGCAGTGAAGACCAGGGAGGGAATGAGCAGTTCTTC. It codes for CASSEDQGGNEQFF.

Ten or more counts support this clonotype. V is TRBV27 and J is TRBJ2-7; TRBD2 is a possible D gene (6 bases). The length of the CDR3 is 15 residues. Germline CDR1 MNHEY, CDR2 SMNVEV (reference sequence). Deletions cut 2 bases from V and 0 bases from J, with 11 bases between. CDR3 in amino acids: CASSLGVGGSYEQYF. CDR3 DNA sequence: TGTGCCAGCAGTTTAGGGGTGGGGGGCTCCTACGAGCAGTACTTC.

This clonotype occurred many times. The gene calls are TRBV14 and TRBJ2-5; D is unresolved. Germline lookup yields CDR1 SGHDN and CDR2 FVKESK. The CDR3 runs to 15 residues. V shed 1 base and J shed 2 bases, with 11 bases lying between them. The CDR3 DNA sequence: TGTGCCAGCAGCCAAGGCGCGACATTTCAAGAGACCCAGTACTTC. It codes for CASSQGATFQETQYF.

In its sample, this clonotype is medium-sized. The chain joins TRBV19 to TRBJ2-2; D remains ambiguous. Trimming removed 10 bases at V and 0 bases at J, with 21 bases between. The CDR3 contains 17 residues. CDR1 LNHDA and CDR2 SQIVND come from the germline V gene (reference sequence). The CDR3 DNA reads as TGTGCCACCACAAAAACCGGGCGGTGGACGAACACCGGGGAGCTGTTTTTT. Amino acid sequence: CATTKTGRWTNTGELFF.

This clonotype came up many times. This rearrangement joins TRBV6-1 to TRBJ2-3, with 7 bases that match TRBD2. CDR3 size: 13 residues. The V gene end was trimmed by 10 bases and the J gene end by 0 bases; junction bases not matched to a gene: 4. Germline values: CDR1 MNHNS, CDR2 SASEGT. CDR3 sequence (DNA): TGTGCCATGCGAGCGGGAAGCACAGATACGCAGTATTTT. Protein: CAMRAGSTDTQYF.